This T cell receptor (beta chain) was sequenced in a study of PD-L1 blockade in urothelial cancer. Study-wide context: Atezolizumab was started by patients in the mid-2010s at 1,200 mg intravenously every 3 weeks. About nine tenths of the roughly 30 patients comprised males who had bladder-origin urothelial cancer. After treatment start, blood was analyzed at 3 weeks (second dose) and at 6 weeks.

Libraries were prepared by immunoSEQ multiplex PCR; TCRdb keeps only in-frame clonotypes and omits some of them. Found here are some 56,000 clones, around 84% of them singletons; the top ten hold over 1%. V lost 4 bases, J lost 9 bases, and 2 bases stayed unmatched. The germline gives CDR1 ENHRY, CDR2 SYGVKD. The CDR3 extends over 14 amino acids. Specified time point: pretreatment peripheral blood. The sequence derives from a man between 50 and 59 years old with urothelial cancer. Source: PBMCs, taken around atezolizumab (anti-PD-L1) treatment. This sequence joins TRBV10-3 and TRBJ2-2, with 13 bases that match TRBD2. Here the CDR3 DNA reads TGTGCCATCAGTGGGACTAGCGGGGGTAGGGAGCTGTTTTTT. It yields the protein CAISGTSGGRELFF.